This T cell receptor beta chain stems from a study of cytomegalovirus exposure and HLA in healthy donors. Whole-study results and caveats: In a later analysis, at a false discovery rate of 0.05, roughly 16,000 TCR beta sequences matched HLA alleles. Sequencing likely caused a cluster of highly shared sequence variants. TCR beta chains numbering more than 150 were designated cytomegalovirus-associated. Most TCR sequences were uncommon, yet certain public TCRs appeared in many donors.

There are 15 residues in the CDR3. The germline V gene has CDR1 SGHTA and CDR2 FQGNSA. V lost 5 bases, J lost 3 bases, and 14 bases lay in between. A remark on this clone: The antigen remains unidentified.

The PCR had 60 Vbeta and 13 Jbeta primers. The assay was immunoSEQ multiplex PCR, and TCRdb's table has in-frame clones only and misses some. The table lists fewer than 100,000 clones, roughly three quarters of them singletons, with approximately 8% in the top ten. The receptor was isolated from a female donor in good health and CMV-seronegative. Sequenced: PBMCs. The chain uses TRBV7-2 and TRBJ2-1, with D possibly TRBD1 on 7 matching bases. The DNA of the CDR3 is TGTGCCAGCAGCGCAGGGGGGTGGTACTACAATGAGCAGTTCTTC. This translates into CASSAGGWYYNEQFF.